Sequencing of this T cell receptor (beta chain) was carried out in a study of T cell responses to AZD1222 COVID-19 vaccine (dated by TCRdb to the early 2020s). The study in broad terms: AZD1222 recipients given second doses at about 4 weeks or at about 12 weeks were pooled, since spike-specific TCR depth and breadth were not found to differ between the two schedules. A total of 230 to 250 trial participants underwent TCR sequencing, of whom 200 to 220 received two doses of AZD1222 and some 25 received two doses of the MenACWY control vaccine. Trial participants were enrolled by age into 18-55, 56-69 and 70-plus year subgroups, with around 150, 28 and 57 TCR-sequenced participants respectively. What the research found in general, with its limitations: The 56-69-year group was small, and its depth increase did not reach significance, likely because of low power. After two AZD1222 doses, spike-specific TCR breadth and depth were significantly higher than at day 0 and than in MenACWY recipients. No day 14 peak-response samples were available, so repertoires were characterized only after the peak T cell response. Reportedly, close to half of the unique spike-specific TCRs recognized epitopes lying outside the regions that are mutated in the B.1.351 and B.1.1.7 variants. The whole spike protein was spanned by vaccine-associated CD4 TCRs, and dominant responses were seen in regions 160-218 and 743-854. Participants were mostly white British and included more females than males, and it was suggested by the authors that clonal diversity may have been underestimated. Conclusions about previously exposed vaccinees are limited because only five to seven AZD1222 recipients were SARS-CoV-2 seropositive at baseline.

From its cysteine to its phenylalanine, the CDR3 spans 16 amino acids. Just CDR3 DNA is preserved here, 48 bases in frame from base 1. A distance of 15 bases separates the germline ends of V and J, which lose 0 bases and 3 bases respectively. CDR1 LGHNA and CDR2 YNFKEQ were looked up in the germline V gene. The CDR3 regions of human TCRbeta chains were analyzed by immunosequencing. The paper's data handling went like this. Repertoire TCRs were matched against a reference library of SARS-CoV-2-specific TCRs generated with the MIRA antigen-specificity platform. Breadth meant the fraction of unique TCRs that were SARS-CoV-2-associated, whereas depth meant the fraction of total T cells that were SARS-CoV-2-associated. Using the MIRA data, each spike-specific TCR was assigned both to the spike region to which the TCR was reactive and to a CD4 or CD8 class. Log10-transformed breadth and depth values were compared by one-way ANOVA with Sidak's multiple comparisons tests. TCRdb mirrors the immuneACCESS table, restricted to in-frame sequences. Some clones are absent from its copies; in checked studies, under half trace to an unresolved V gene, and the reason for the others is unknown. The V and J calls and clone size are taken from that table; D and trimming were inferred from the DNA. The sample yields some 180,000 clones; 92% were counted once. The ten largest clones add up to about 10% of the sample.

About this clone: Its cognate antigen has yet to be identified. The record has no base qualities; no much larger clone is one base away.

The time point label of this sample denotes: baseline before first vaccination. The vaccinee samples were drawn from two UK trials, COV001 and COV002, one of which was a single-blind randomized controlled phase 2/3 trial testing AZD1222 (ChAdOx1 nCoV-19) in healthy adults. For TCRbeta chain sequencing, PBMC samples from trial participants were taken at day 0 and at day 28 after the second dose. This specimen consisted of peripheral blood, obtained on day 0 of AZD1222 vaccination. The V and J genes are TRBV4-2 and TRBJ2-7, and TRBD2 may be the D gene, going by 6 matching bases. The sequence derives from an adult in good health. Read as DNA, the sequence is TGTGCCAGCAGCCAAGATCTCGGGGGAAATGGCTACGAGCAGTACTTC. It translates as CASSQDLGGNGYEQYF.